This is a list of T cell receptor beta chains from one sample in a study of blood T cells in healthy people across ages. TCRdb re-called the 5' RACE reads with MiXCR, one entry per CDR3 protein. The table records about 680,000 distinct CDR3 sequences, about 52% of them present only once. Sequencing was performed on blood. The receptors here all came from a woman in her sixties or seventies in good health. The conserved cysteine and the conserved F or W are not part of the CDR3 here.

ASSTRWLRYEQY,TRBJ2-7,TRBV27
SARYRAPSSYEQY,TRBJ2-7,TRBV20-1
ASSLSDNSNEQF,TRBJ2-1,TRBV27
AWRGQIEGYT,TRBJ1-2,TRBV30
SASEGERAYREQF,TRBJ2-1,TRBV20-1
ASTKGGKRYNEQF,TRBJ2-1,TRBV28
ASSLRTRTTDTQY,TRBJ2-3,TRBV7-9
SARETSGSPWKQETQY,TRBJ2-5,TRBV20-1
ASSQEGRGAFGYT,TRBJ1-2,TRBV4-2
ASRGVEFTYNEQF,TRBJ2-1,TRBV12-3/TRBV12-4
ASSYRTSGRENEQF,TRBJ2-1,TRBV6-2/TRBV6-3
AWSVKIYEQY,TRBJ2-7,TRBV30
SARRASGTYNEQF,TRBJ2-1,TRBV20-1
ASTLGPDYEQY,TRBJ2-7,TRBV12-3/TRBV12-4
ASTGGETQY,TRBJ2-5,TRBV6-2/TRBV6-3
ASSSRTEYEQY,TRBJ2-7,TRBV7-9
ASSEDSREETQY,TRBJ2-5,TRBV6-1
ASSLAAAYNSPLH,TRBJ1-6,TRBV28
ASTLADYNEQF,TRBJ2-1,TRBV28
ATSGTGSETQY,TRBJ2-5,TRBV15
ASSLWGPSGRAWEQY,TRBJ2-7,TRBV28
SVDIGTGYEQY,TRBJ2-7,TRBV29-1